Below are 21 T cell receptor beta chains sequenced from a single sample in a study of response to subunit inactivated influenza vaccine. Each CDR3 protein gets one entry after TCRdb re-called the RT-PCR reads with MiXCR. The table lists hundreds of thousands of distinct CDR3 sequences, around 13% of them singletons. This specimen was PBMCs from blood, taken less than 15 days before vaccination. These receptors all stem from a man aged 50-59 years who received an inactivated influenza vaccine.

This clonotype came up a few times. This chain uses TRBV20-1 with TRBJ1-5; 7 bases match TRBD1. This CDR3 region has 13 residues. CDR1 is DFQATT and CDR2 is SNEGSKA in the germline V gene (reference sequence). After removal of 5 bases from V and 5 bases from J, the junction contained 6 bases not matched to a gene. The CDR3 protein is CSASAGGDQPQHF. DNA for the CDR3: TGCAGTGCTTCCGCAGGGGGAGATCAGCCCCAGCATTTT.

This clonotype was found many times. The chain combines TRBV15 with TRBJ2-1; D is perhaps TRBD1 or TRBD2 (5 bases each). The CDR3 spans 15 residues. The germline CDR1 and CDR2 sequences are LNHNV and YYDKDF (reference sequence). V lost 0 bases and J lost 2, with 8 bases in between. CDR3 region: CATSRDQGPYNEQFF. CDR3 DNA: TGTGCCACCAGCAGAGATCAGGGACCCTACAATGAGCAGTTCTTC.

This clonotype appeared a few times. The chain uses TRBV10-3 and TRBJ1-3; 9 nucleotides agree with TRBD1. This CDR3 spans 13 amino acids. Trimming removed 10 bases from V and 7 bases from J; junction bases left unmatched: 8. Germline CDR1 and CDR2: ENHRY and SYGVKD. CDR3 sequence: CATGTGNSNTIYF. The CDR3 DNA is TGTGCCACCGGGACAGGGAATAGCAACACCATATATTTT.

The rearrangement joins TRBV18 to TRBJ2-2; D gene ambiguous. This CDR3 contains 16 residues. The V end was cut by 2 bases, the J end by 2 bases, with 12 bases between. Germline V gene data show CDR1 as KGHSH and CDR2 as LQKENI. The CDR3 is CASSPIRGGNTGELFF. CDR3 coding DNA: TGTGCCAGCTCACCAATCCGAGGCGGCAACACCGGGGAGCTGTTTTTT.

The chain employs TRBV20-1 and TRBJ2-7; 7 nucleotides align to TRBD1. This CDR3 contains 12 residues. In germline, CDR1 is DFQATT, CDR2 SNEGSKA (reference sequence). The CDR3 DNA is TGCACCAACCGGGACAGTGATGACGAGCAGTACTTC. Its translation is CTNRDSDDEQYF.

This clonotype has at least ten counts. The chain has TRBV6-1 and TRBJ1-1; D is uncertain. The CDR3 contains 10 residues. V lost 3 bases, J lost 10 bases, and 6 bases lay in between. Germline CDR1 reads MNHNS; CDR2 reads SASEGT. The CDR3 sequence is CASSDTVAFF. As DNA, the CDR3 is TGTGCCAGCAGTGATACGGTAGCTTTCTTT.

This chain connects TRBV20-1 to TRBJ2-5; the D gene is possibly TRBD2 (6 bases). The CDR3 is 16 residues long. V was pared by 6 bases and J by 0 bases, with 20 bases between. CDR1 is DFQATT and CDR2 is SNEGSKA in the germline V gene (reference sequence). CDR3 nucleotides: TGCAGTGCCAGTTGGGGGGTGTCCGAGTACCAAGAGACCCAGTACTTC. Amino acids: CSASWGVSEYQETQYF.

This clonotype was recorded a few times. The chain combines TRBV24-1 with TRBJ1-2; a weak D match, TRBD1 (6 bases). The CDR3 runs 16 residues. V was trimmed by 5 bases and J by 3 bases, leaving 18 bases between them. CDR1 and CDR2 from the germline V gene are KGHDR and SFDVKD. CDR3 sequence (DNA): TGTGCCACCAGTGCCTCCGGGCAGGGGCTGGACTATGGCTACACCTTC. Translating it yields CATSASGQGLDYGYTF.

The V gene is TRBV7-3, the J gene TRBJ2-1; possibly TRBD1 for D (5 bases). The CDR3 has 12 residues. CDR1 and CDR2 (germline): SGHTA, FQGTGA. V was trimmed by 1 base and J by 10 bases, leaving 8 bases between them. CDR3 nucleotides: TGTGCCAGCAGCTTAAGTAGACAGGAGCAGTTCTTC. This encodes CASSLSRQEQFF.

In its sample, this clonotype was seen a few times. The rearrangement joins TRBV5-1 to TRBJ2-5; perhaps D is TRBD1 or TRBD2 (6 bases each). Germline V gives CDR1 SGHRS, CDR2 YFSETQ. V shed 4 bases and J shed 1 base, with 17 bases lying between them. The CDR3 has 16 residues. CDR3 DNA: TGCGCCAGCAGCCTACACGGTAGGGGGGCCCAAGAGACCCAGTACTTC. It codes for CASSLHGRGAQETQYF.

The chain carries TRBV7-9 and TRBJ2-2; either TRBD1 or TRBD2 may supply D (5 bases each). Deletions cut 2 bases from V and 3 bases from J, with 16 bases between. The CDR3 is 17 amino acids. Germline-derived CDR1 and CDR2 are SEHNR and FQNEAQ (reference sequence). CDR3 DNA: TGTGCCAGCAGCTTAACCCGGGACCTTTTTCACACCGGGGAGCTGTTTTTT. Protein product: CASSLTRDLFHTGELFF.

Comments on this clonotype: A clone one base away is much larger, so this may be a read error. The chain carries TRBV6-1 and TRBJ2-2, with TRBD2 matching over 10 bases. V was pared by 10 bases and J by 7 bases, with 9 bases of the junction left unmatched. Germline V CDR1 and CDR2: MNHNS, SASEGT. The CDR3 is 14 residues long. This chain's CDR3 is CANSSGRAVGELFF. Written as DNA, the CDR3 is TGTGCCAACAGCAGCGGGAGGGCCGTCGGGGAGCTGTTTTTT.

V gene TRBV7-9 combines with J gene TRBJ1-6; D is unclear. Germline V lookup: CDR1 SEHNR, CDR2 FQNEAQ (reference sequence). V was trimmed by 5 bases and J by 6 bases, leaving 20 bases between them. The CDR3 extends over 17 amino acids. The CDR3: CASSPPTRTSLNSPLHF. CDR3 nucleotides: TGTGCCAGCAGCCCCCCCACACGAACCTCACTTAATTCACCCCTCCACTTT.

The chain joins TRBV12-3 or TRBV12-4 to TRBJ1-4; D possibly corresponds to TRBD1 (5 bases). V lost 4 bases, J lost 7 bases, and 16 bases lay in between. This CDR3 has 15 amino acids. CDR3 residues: CASSWGVGSTEKLFF. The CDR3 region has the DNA TGTGCCAGCAGTTGGGGGGTGGGCAGCACTGAAAAACTGTTTTTT.

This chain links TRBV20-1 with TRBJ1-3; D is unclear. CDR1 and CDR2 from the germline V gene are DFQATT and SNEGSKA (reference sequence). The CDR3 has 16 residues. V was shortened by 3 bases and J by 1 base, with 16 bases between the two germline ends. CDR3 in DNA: TGCAGTGCTAGTTGTGCCCGGAGTGAGTCTGGAAACACCATATATTTT. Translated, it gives CSASCARSESGNTIYF.

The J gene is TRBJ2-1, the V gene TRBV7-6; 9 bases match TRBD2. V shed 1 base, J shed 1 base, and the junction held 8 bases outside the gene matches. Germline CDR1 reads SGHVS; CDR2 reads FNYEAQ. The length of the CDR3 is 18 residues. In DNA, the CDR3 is TGTGCCAGCAGCTTAGTAGGGGGCGCGGGAGGGTCCTACAATGAGCAGTTCTTC. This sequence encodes CASSLVGGAGGSYNEQFF.

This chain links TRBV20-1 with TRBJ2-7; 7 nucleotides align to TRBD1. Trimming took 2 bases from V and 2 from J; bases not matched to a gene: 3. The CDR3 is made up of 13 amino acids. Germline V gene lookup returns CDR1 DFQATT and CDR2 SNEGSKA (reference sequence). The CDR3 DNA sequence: TGCAGTGCTAGACAAACAGGGGCCTACGAGCAGTACTTC. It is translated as CSARQTGAYEQYF.

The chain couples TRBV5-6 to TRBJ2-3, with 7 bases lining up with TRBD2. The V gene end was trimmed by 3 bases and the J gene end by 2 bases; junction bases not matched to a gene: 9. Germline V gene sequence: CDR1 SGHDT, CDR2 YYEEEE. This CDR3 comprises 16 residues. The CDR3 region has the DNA TGTGCCAGCAGCTCGCCGGGGGGAGCGGCCACAGATACGCAGTATTTT. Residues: CASSSPGGAATDTQYF.

The CDR3 reads CASSQVAGGDEKLFF. Here the CDR3 DNA reads TGCGCCAGCAGCCAAGTCGCCGGGGGGGATGAAAAACTGTTTTTT. The genes are TRBV4-1 and TRBJ1-4; TRBD1 might be the D (5 bases). The CDR3 runs 15 residues. Germline CDR1 and CDR2: MGHRA and YSYEKL. Between the trimmed V and J ends, which lost 1 base and 6 bases, there was a span of 12 bases.

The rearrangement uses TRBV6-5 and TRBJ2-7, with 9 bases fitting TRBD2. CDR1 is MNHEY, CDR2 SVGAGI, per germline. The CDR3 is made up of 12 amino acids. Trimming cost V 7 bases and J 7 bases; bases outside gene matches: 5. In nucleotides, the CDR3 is TGTGCCAGCAATCGAGCGGGGGGAGAGCAGTACTTC. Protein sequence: CASNRAGGEQYF.

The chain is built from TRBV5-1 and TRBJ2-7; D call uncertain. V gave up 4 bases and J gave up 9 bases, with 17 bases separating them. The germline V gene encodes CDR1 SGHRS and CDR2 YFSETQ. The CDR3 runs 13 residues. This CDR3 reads CASSPDQSGLQYF. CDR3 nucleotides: TGCGCCAGCAGCCCCGACCAGTCCGGGCTGCAGTACTTC.